These T cell receptor beta chains were read from a single sample in a study of blood T cell repertoires in COVID-19. TCRdb keeps only in-frame clones here, not all; method: immunoSEQ multiplex PCR. The data contain tens of thousands of clones, about four fifths of them singletons. The sequencing input was peripheral blood. The receptors were gathered from a man aged 50-60 years with acute or convalescent COVID-19. CDR3s include the opening cysteine and the closing phenylalanine or tryptophan. D genes are given only for firm matches.

V	D	CDR3
TRBV28	TRBD1	CASSITGQGDQPQHF
TRBV30	.	CAWSSPAREQYF
TRBV28	.	CASSGGRETQYF
TRBV7-6	TRBD2	CASSPSPGLAGRYEQYF
TRBV12-3/TRBV12-4	.	CASNQASYTEAFF
TRBV28	.	CASSFGYGYTF
TRBV28	TRBD1	CASSLGQGSQPQHF
TRBV29-1	.	CSVGHHLIPGYTF
TRBV10-2	TRBD1	CASRRTGTGALLSGANVLTF
TRBV28	.	CASSRTQGVRGELFF
TRBV6-5	TRBD1	CASSCNRDRRDNEQFF
TRBV7-5	.	CARAGGESTDTQYF
TRBV18	TRBD1	CASSTGQGSYEQYF
TRBV27	.	CASGLLPGGYTF
TRBV30	.	CAWSISIGEQYF
TRBV4-1	.	CASSQGAGTDTQYF
TRBV7-8	.	CASSSFTRGSRQPQHF
TRBV10-3	.	CAISELSLRAGYEQYF
TRBV20-1	TRBD1	CSASAGTGNNSPLHF
TRBV5-1	TRBD1	CASSLGAPGQQRGYTF
TRBV9	TRBD2	CASSVAPSGATDTQYF
TRBV19	.	CASSREWGSNQPQHF
TRBV19	.	CASSISVRDQPQHF
TRBV6-6	.	CASSIDRISYEQYF
TRBV5-1	TRBD2	CASSSLAGEQETQYF
TRBV14	TRBD1	CASSQPGQGYSRLGEAFF
TRBV7-8	.	CASSSIFAGNEKLFF
TRBV2	.	CASSLNGDGGNYGYTF
TRBV30	.	CAWSSAHQNIQYF
TRBV27	TRBD2	CASSTQAGGRTGELFF
TRBV2	TRBD1	CASSDGTGDNSPLHF
TRBV7-2	.	CASCPDSEGSPLHF
TRBV19	.	CASSNQASYNEQFF
TRBV18	TRBD1	CASSPPGQGRNEQFF
TRBV24-1	.	CATSDLSRETEQFF
TRBV11-2	.	CASSLEFGRANTEAFF
TRBV6-2/TRBV6-3	.	CASSPHGDYNEQFF
TRBV28	TRBD2	CASSRGGGRGLAESYEQYF
TRBV7-2	TRBD2	CASSLAPGLGGEQFF
TRBV5-6	.	CASSSLNYGYTF